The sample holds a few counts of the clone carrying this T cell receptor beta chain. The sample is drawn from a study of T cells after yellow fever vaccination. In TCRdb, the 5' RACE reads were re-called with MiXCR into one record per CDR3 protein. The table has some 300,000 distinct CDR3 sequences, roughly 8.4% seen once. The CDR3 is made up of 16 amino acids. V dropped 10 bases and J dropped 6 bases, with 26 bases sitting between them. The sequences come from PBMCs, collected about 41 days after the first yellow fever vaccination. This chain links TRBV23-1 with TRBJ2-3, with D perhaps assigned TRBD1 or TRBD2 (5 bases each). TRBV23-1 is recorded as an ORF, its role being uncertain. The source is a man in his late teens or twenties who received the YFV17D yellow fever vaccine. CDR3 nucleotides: TGCGCCAAGAACATCCCGGGACCGACAACTTCGGATACGCAGTATTTT. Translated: CAKNIPGPTTSDTQYF.